These 25 T cell receptor beta chains were sequenced from one sample in a study of regulatory T cells in long-lasting Graves disease. Time point here: newly diagnosed GD, antithyroid drugs for less than 3 months. PBMCs provided the RNA from which the TCR library was made. Both iRepertoire HTBI primers and Arm-PCR of CDR3 regions were used to build the TCR beta libraries. A single record per CDR3 protein comes from TCRdb applying MiXCR to the multiplex PCR reads. The sample contains some 450,000 distinct CDR3 sequences, about 16% of which appear only once. The data were also submitted as part of a second study, on T cells in Graves' hyperthyroidism and ophthalmopathy.

The sequencing used peripheral blood mononuclear cells (PBMCs), collected at new diagnosis, from a patient treated with antithyroid drugs. Receptors were obtained from a woman in her 30s with Graves disease.

The sample holds many counts of this clonotype. The chain carries TRBV10-3 and TRBJ1-5; possible D gene TRBD1, 6 bases. Germline V gene lookup returns CDR1 ENHRY and CDR2 SYGVKD. The CDR3 runs to 17 residues. V shed 4 bases and J shed 0 bases, with 16 bases lying between them. CDR3 protein: CAISGSIGGNSNQPQHF. CDR3 coding DNA: TGTGCCATCAGTGGGTCAATAGGGGGGAATAGCAATCAGCCCCAGCATTTT.

Ten or more counts support this clonotype. This chain connects TRBV6-2 or TRBV6-3 to TRBJ2-1, with D possibly TRBD1 on 6 matching bases. The V end was cut by 1 base, the J end by 6 bases, with 13 bases between. CDR1 and CDR2 from the germline V gene are MNHEY and SVGEGT. This CDR3 is 15 amino acids long. CDR3 in amino acids: CASSYLGASGNEQFF. The CDR3 DNA sequence: TGTGCCAGCAGTTACTTGGGGGCGTCGGGCAATGAGCAGTTCTTC.

This clonotype has ten or more counts. The chain uses TRBV28 and TRBJ2-7; a weak D match, TRBD1 (6 bases). The V gene lost 6 bases and the J gene lost 7 bases, with 16 bases spanning the gap. This CDR3 spans 13 amino acids. Germline assignment: CDR1 MDHEN and CDR2 SYDVKM. In nucleotides, the CDR3 is TGTGCCAGCAGCCGGGACACCACTCAAGAGCAGTACTTC. Protein: CASSRDTTQEQYF.

Of note for this clonotype: This could be a read error, since a much larger clone is one nucleotide away. The chain joins TRBV20-1 to TRBJ2-3, with D perhaps TRBD1 (5 bases). The J call may not be correct, given that the DNA end is closer to TRBJ2-7. Germline CDR1 DFQATT, CDR2 SNEGSKA (reference sequence). The CDR3 is made up of 11 amino acids. CDR3 loop: CSARWGNEQYF. The CDR3 bases are TGCAGTGCTAGGTGGGGCAATGAGCAGTACTTC.

This clonotype was counted many times. The chain recombines TRBV18 with TRBJ2-4; 8 bases align to TRBD2. This CDR3 has 14 residues. Trimming took 0 bases from V and 8 from J; bases not matched to a gene: 3. CDR1 is KGHSH and CDR2 is LQKENI in the germline V gene. The CDR3 spells CASSPPSGRDIQYF. For the CDR3, the DNA is TGTGCCAGCTCACCACCAAGCGGGAGAGACATTCAGTACTTC.

The CDR3 spells CSVETSREQDTEAFF. Written as DNA, the CDR3 is TGCAGCGTTGAAACAAGCCGGGAGCAGGACACTGAAGCTTTCTTT. The J gene is TRBJ1-1, the V gene TRBV29-1, with D hard to call. This CDR3 spans 15 amino acids. V gave up 2 bases and J gave up 3 bases, with 16 bases separating them. The V gene's germline CDR1 is SQVTM and CDR2 ANQGSEA.

This clonotype appeared many times. V is TRBV4-3 and J is TRBJ1-2; D ambiguous. Germline V gives CDR1 LGHNA, CDR2 YSLEER. V dropped 4 bases and J dropped 5 bases, with 8 bases sitting between them. This CDR3 spans 12 amino acids. CDR3 region: CASSPKGYGYTF. The CDR3 DNA is TGCGCCAGCAGCCCGAAAGGGTATGGCTACACCTTC.

This clonotype has more than one count but fewer than ten. The chain links TRBV20-1 to TRBJ2-2; D not certain. The V and J ends lost 2 bases and 4 bases respectively, with 11 bases between them. Per germline, CDR1 DFQATT and CDR2 SNEGSKA (reference sequence). This CDR3 has 14 residues. The CDR3 loop reads CSARPPWGTGELFF. CDR3 sequence (DNA): TGCAGTGCTAGACCCCCGTGGGGCACCGGGGAGCTGTTTTTT.

This chain joins TRBV7-3 and TRBJ2-1; no clear D. Germline CDR1 SGHTA, CDR2 FQGTGA. The length of the CDR3 is 13 residues. V was clipped by 2 bases and J by 6 bases, with 8 bases between them. The CDR3 spells CASSLDGPNEQFF. CDR3 DNA sequence: TGTGCCAGCAGCTTAGACGGACCCAATGAGCAGTTCTTC.

The chain joins TRBV27 to TRBJ2-5, with D hard to call. The end of the DNA fits TRBJ2-1 better, so the J call may be wrong. CDR1 is MNHEY and CDR2 is SMNVEV in the germline V gene (reference sequence). The CDR3 spans 15 residues. CDR3 amino acids: CASFRGGAGANEQFF. In DNA form, the CDR3 reads TGTGCCAGCTTCCGTGGCGGCGCCGGCGCCAATGAGCAGTTCTTC.

The chain joins TRBV27 to TRBJ1-4, with D possibly being TRBD1 (5 bases). The CDR3 contains 18 residues. Germline values: CDR1 MNHEY, CDR2 SMNVEV (reference sequence). Between the trimmed V and J ends, which lost 5 bases and 0 bases, there was a span of 19 bases. The chain's CDR3 is CASSPYPTELTTNEKLFF. Here the CDR3 DNA reads TGTGCCAGCAGTCCCTACCCGACAGAATTAACAACTAATGAAAAACTGTTTTTT.

The CDR3 region is CASSAGLAGETEQFF. DNA of the CDR3: TGTGCCAGCAGCGCGGGACTAGCGGGAGAAACTGAGCAGTTCTTC. The V call is TRBV7-2, the J call TRBJ2-1; 14 positions agree with TRBD2. CDR1 is SGHTA, CDR2 FQGNSA, per germline. The CDR3 consists of 15 residues. The J segment lost 9 bases and the V segment lost 5 bases, leaving 6 bases of the junction unmatched.

V is TRBV20-1 and J is TRBJ2-1, with 7 bases fitting TRBD1. The J segment lost 4 bases and the V segment lost 6 bases, leaving 9 bases of the junction unmatched. The germline CDR1 and CDR2 sequences are DFQATT and SNEGSKA (reference sequence). The CDR3 is 14 amino acids. The CDR3 DNA follows: TGCAGTGCCTCCTCAGGGGGAAGTTACAATGAGCAGTTCTTC. It is translated as CSASSGGSYNEQFF.

There are many counts of this clonotype. J is TRBJ2-7 and V is TRBV5-1; D might be TRBD1 or TRBD2, each matching 5 bases. CDR3 size: 13 residues. V shed 3 bases and J shed 3 bases, with 10 bases lying between them. Germline-derived CDR1 and CDR2 are SGHRS and YFSETQ. CDR3 nucleotides: TGCGCCAGCAGCTGGGACGGACTCTACGAGCAGTACTTC. As protein: CASSWDGLYEQYF.

The table lists this clonotype with many counts. The J gene is TRBJ2-7, the V gene TRBV12-3 or TRBV12-4; 7 positions agree with TRBD2. V lost 3 bases and J lost 4; bases outside the gene matches: 6. This CDR3 contains 14 residues. The CDR3 reads CASSFREGKYEQYF. CDR3 DNA sequence: TGTGCCAGCAGTTTCAGGGAGGGAAAATACGAGCAGTACTTC.

The J gene is TRBJ2-1, the V gene TRBV20-1; TRBD2 agrees at 10 bases. V was clipped by 7 bases and J by 9 bases; unmatched bases: 18. Germline CDR1 DFQATT, CDR2 SNEGSKA (reference sequence). There are 16 residues in the CDR3. The CDR3 DNA is TGCAGTGGGAGCGGGAGGGCTTCCCAATCCCAGGGTGAGCAGTTCTTC. Protein product: CSGSGRASQSQGEQFF.

This chain connects TRBV2 to TRBJ2-1; 9 bases are a match to TRBD1. Unmatched junction bases numbered 9, after V lost 11 bases and J lost 10 bases. CDR3 length: 12 residues. Germline CDR1 is SNHLY and CDR2 is FYNNEI. The CDR3 DNA follows: TGTGCCGGACGGACAGGGGCCTACGAGCAGTTCTTC. It encodes CAGRTGAYEQFF.

This clonotype has ten or more counts. This chain uses TRBV2 with TRBJ2-7; 7 bases agree with TRBD2. With V trimmed by 3 bases and J by 2 bases, 4 bases remained unmatched. Germline V gene lookup returns CDR1 SNHLY and CDR2 FYNNEI. The length of the CDR3 is 14 residues. In DNA form, the CDR3 reads TGTGCCAGCAGTGAGGGGGGGGGGGCCTACGAGCAGTACTTC. Translated, it gives CASSEGGGAYEQYF.

There are many counts of this clonotype. This sequence joins TRBV20-1 and TRBJ1-2, with D perhaps matching TRBD1 (6 bases). Trimming cost V 3 bases and J 2 bases, with 13 bases left between them. CDR3 size: 14 residues. The germline gives CDR1 DFQATT, CDR2 SNEGSKA (reference sequence). In DNA form, the CDR3 reads TGCAGTGCTAGGGGCCTGGGGGCCAACTATGGCTACACCTTC. It translates to CSARGLGANYGYTF.

Ten or more counts support this clonotype. This chain connects TRBV24-1 to TRBJ2-1; 7 bases match TRBD2. The V and J ends lost 7 bases and 6 bases, in that order; junction bases with no gene match: 5. CDR1 KGHDR and CDR2 SFDVKD come from the germline V gene. CDR3 length: 13 residues. The CDR3 reads CATSTTSPNEQFF. DNA of the CDR3: TGTGCCACCAGCACGACTAGCCCCAATGAGCAGTTCTTC.

In its sample, this clonotype was seen many times. DNA of the CDR3: TGCAGCGGCGGACTAGCGGGAGCCTCGGATACGCAGTATTTT. This gives the protein CSGGLAGASDTQYF. The V call is TRBV29-1, the J call TRBJ2-3; 13 bases are shared with TRBD2. Trimming cost V 7 bases and J 6 bases; bases outside gene matches: 7. From germline, CDR1 is SQVTM and CDR2 ANQGSEA. This CDR3 spans 14 amino acids.

This chain connects TRBV28 to TRBJ2-2, with TRBD2 matching over 8 bases. CDR1 is MDHEN and CDR2 is SYDVKM in the germline V gene. The V gene end was trimmed by 2 bases and the J gene end by 5 bases; junction bases not matched to a gene: 4. The CDR3 sequence is 15 residues long. The CDR3 nucleotides read TGTGCCAGCAGTTTAATAGCGGGGCAGACCGGGGAGCTGTTTTTT. Its translation is CASSLIAGQTGELFF.

In its sample, this clonotype was seen many times. V and J are TRBV15 and TRBJ2-1, with 8 bases lining up with TRBD1. The V gene's germline CDR1 is LNHNV and CDR2 YYDKDF (reference sequence). This CDR3 has 15 residues. V dropped 7 bases and J dropped 4; count of bases not matched to a gene: 9. The CDR3 is CATNPGTGGYNEQFF. For the CDR3, the DNA is TGTGCCACCAACCCAGGGACAGGAGGGTACAATGAGCAGTTCTTC.

This clonotype is a singleton in its sample. The CDR3 DNA follows: TGTGCCAGCAGACAGGGTAGGGGTTCACCCCTCCACTTT. This codes for CASRQGRGSPLHF. The rearrangement links TRBV27 to TRBJ1-6; tentatively, D is TRBD1 (6 bases). This CDR3 contains 13 residues. From germline, CDR1 is MNHEY and CDR2 SMNVEV (reference sequence). Trimming stripped 6 bases from V and 9 bases from J, with 12 bases between.

The chain carries TRBV6-2 or TRBV6-3 and TRBJ1-5; TRBD1 is a possible D gene (6 bases). Looked up from germline, CDR1 is MNHEY and CDR2 is SVGEGT. V gave up 4 bases and J gave up 7 bases, with 20 bases separating them. The length of the CDR3 is 16 residues. The chain's CDR3 is CASSWGSGTRTQPQHF. The CDR3 nucleotides read TGTGCCAGCAGTTGGGGATCCGGGACAAGGACCCAGCCCCAGCATTTT.